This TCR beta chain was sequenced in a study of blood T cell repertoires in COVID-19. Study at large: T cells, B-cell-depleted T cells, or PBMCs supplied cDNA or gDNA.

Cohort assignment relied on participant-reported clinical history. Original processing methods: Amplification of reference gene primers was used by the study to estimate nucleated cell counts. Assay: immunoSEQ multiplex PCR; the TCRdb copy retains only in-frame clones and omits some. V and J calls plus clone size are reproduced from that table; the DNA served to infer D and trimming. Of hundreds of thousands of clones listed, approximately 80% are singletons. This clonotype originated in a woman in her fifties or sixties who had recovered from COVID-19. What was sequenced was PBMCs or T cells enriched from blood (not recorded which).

CDR3 in DNA: TGTGCCAGCAGTGGGGGACAGGGCGTAAGTCAGCCCCAGCATTTT. Translated: CASSGGQGVSQPQHF. This rearrangement joins TRBV27 to TRBJ1-5; the match to TRBD1 covers 9 bases. CDR3 length: 15 residues. Losses at the gene ends were 5 bases for V and 6 bases for J; bases not matched to a gene: 8. Germline V gene lookup returns CDR1 MNHEY and CDR2 SMNVEV (reference sequence).